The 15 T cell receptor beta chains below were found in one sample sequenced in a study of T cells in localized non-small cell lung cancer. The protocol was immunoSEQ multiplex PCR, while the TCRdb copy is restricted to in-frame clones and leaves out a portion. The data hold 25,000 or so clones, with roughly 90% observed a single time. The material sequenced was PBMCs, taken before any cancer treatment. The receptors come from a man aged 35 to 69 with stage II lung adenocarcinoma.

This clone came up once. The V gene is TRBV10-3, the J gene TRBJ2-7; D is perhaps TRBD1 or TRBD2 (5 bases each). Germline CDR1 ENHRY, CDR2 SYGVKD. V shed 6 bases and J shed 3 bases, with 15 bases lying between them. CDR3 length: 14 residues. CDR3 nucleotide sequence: TGTGCCATCAGGGCCGGGACCCCGGGCTACGAGCAGTACTTC. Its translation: CAIRAGTPGYEQYF.

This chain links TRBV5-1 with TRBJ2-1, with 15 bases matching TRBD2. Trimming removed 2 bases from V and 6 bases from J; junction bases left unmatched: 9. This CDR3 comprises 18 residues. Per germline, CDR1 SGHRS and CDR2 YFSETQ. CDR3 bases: TGCGCCAGCAGCTTCCCGAGTCGGACTAGCGGGAGGGCCAATGAGCAGTTCTTC. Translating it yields CASSFPSRTSGRANEQFF.

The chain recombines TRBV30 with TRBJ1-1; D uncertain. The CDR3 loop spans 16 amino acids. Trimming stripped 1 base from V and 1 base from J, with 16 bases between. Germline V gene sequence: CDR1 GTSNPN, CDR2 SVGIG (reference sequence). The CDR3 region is CAWSGGSSKANTEAFF. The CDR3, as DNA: TGTGCCTGGAGTGGTGGAAGCTCCAAAGCGAACACTGAAGCTTTCTTT.

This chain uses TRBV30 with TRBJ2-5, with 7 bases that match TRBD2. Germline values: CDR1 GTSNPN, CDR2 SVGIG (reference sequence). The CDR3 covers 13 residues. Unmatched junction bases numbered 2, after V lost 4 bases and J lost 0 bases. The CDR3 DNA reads TGTGCCTGGAAAGGGACTAACCAAGAGACCCAGTACTTC. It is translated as CAWKGTNQETQYF.

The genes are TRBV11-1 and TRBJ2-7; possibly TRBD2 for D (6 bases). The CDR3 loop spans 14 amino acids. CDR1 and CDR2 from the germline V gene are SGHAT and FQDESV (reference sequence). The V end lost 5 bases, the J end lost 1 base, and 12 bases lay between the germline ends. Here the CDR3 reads CASSRSGVSYEQYF. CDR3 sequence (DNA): TGTGCCAGCAGCCGTTCGGGGGTTTCCTACGAGCAGTACTTC.

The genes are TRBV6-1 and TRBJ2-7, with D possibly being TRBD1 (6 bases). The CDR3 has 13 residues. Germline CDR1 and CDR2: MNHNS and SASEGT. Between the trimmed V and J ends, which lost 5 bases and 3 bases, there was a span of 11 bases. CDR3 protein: CASSNEQGYEQYF. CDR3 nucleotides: TGTGCCAGCAGTAACGAACAGGGCTACGAGCAGTACTTC.

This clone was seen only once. The chain's CDR3 is CASSRWGGGVETQYF. DNA for the CDR3: TGTGCCAGCAGCCGATGGGGCGGGGGGGTTGAGACCCAGTACTTC. V gene TRBV7-2 combines with J gene TRBJ2-5, with TRBD2 identical over 9 bases. Germline CDR1 SGHTA, CDR2 FQGNSA. J gave up 5 bases and V 5 bases, and 9 bases lay outside the gene matches. The CDR3 spans 15 residues.

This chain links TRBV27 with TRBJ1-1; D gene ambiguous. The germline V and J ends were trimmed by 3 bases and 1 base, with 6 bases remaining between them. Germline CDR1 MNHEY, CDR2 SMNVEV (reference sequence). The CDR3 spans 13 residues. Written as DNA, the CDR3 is TGTGCCAGCAGTTTTTGGCAGAACACTGAAGCTTTCTTT. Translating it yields CASSFWQNTEAFF.

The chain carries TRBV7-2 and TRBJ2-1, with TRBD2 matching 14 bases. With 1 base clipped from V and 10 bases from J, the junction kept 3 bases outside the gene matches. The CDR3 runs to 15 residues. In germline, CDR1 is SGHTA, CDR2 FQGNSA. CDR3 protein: CASSLVGLAGVEQFF. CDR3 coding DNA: TGTGCCAGCAGCTTAGTGGGACTAGCGGGAGTGGAGCAGTTCTTC. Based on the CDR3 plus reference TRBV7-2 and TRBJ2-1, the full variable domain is GAGVSQSPSNKVTEKGKDVELRCDPISGHTALYWYRQSLGQGLEFLIYFQGNSAPDKSGLPSDRFSAERTGGSVSTLTIQRTQQEDSAVYLCASSLVGLAGVEQFFGPGTRLTVL.

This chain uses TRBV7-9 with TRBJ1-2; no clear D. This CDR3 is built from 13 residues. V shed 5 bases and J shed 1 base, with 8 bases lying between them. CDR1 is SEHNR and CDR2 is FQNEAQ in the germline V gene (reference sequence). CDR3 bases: TGTGCCAGCAGCCCCGAGGGTAACTATGGCTACACCTTC. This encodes CASSPEGNYGYTF.

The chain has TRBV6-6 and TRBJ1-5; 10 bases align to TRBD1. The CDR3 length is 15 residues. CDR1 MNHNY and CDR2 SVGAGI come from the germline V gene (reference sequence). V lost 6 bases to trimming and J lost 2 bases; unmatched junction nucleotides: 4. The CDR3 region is CASRHGTGGNQPQHF. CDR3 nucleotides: TGTGCCAGCAGACACGGGACAGGGGGCAATCAGCCCCAGCATTTT.

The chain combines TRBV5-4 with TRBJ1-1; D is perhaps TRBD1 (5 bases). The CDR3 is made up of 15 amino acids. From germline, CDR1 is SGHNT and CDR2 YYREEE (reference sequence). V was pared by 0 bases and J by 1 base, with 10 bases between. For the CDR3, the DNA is TGTGCCAGCAGCTTGGTGGAGGGGAGGAACACTGAAGCTTTCTTT. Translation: CASSLVEGRNTEAFF.

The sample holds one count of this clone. CDR3 residues: CASSQRAGLAEQYF. The CDR3 nucleotides read TGTGCCAGCAGCCAACGAGCTGGACTAGCTGAGCAGTACTTC. The V call is TRBV5-4, the J call TRBJ2-7; 8 bases fit TRBD2. V trimming: 4 bases; J trimming: 7 bases; junction bases outside the gene matches: 10. In germline, CDR1 is SGHNT, CDR2 YYREEE (reference sequence). The CDR3 runs to 14 residues. Complete variable domain (other parts from reference TRBV5-4 and TRBJ2-7): ETGVTQSPTHLIKTRGQQVTLRCSSQSGHNTVSWYQQALGQGPQFIFQYYREEENGRGNFPPRFSGLQFPNYSSELNVNALELDDSALYLCASSQRAGLAEQYFGPGTRLTVT.

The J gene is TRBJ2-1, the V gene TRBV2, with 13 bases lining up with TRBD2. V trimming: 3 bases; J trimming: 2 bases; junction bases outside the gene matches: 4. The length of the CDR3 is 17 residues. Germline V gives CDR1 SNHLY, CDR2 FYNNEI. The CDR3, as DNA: TGTGCCAGCAGTGACTCCGGACTAGCGGGAGCCTACAATGAGCAGTTCTTC. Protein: CASSDSGLAGAYNEQFF. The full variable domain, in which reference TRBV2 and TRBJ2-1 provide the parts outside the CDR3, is EPEVTQTPSHQVTQMGQEVILRCVPISNHLYFYWYRQILGQKVEFLVSFYNNEISEKSEIFDDQFSVERPDGSNFTLKIRSTKLEDSAMYFCASSDSGLAGAYNEQFFGPGTRLTVL.

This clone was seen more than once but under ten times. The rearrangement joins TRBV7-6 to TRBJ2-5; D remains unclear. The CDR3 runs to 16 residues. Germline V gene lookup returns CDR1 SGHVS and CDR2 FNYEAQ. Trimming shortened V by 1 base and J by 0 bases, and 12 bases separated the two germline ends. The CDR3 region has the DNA TGTGCCAGCAGCTTAGGAGTCCCGCAGTACCAAGAGACCCAGTACTTC. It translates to CASSLGVPQYQETQYF. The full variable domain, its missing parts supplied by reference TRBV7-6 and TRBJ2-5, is GAGVSQSPRYKVTKRGQDVALRCDPISGHVSLYWYRQALGQGPEFLTYFNYEAQQDKSGLPNDRFSAERPEGSISTLTIQRTEQRDSAMYRCASSLGVPQYQETQYFGPGTRLLVL.